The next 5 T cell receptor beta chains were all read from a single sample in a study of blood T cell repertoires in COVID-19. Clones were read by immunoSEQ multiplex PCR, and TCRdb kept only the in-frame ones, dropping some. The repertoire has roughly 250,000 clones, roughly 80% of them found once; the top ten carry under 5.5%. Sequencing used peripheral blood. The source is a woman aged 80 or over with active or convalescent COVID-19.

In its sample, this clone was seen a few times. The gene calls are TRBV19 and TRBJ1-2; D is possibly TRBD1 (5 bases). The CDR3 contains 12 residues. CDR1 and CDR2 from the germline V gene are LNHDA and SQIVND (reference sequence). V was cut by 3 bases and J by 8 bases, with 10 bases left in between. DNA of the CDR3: TGTGCCAGTAGTATGCAAAGGGGAGGCTACACCTTC. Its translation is CASSMQRGGYTF.

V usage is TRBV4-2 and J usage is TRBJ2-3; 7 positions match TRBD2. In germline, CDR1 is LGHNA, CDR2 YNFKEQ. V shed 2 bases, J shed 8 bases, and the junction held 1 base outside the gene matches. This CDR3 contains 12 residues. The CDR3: CASSQREGTQYF. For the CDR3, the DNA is TGTGCCAGCAGCCAAAGGGAGGGTACGCAGTATTTT.

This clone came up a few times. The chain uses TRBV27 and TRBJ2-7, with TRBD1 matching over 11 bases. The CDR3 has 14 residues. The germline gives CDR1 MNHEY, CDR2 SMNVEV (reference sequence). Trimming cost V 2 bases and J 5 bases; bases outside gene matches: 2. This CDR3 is CASSLRDRGNEQYF. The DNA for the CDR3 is TGTGCCAGCAGTTTAAGGGACAGGGGGAACGAGCAGTACTTC.

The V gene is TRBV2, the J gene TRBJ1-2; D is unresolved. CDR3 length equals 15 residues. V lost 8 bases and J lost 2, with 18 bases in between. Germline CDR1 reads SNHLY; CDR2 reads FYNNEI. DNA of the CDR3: TGTGCCAGCGGAGCAGTGCCCTCCTCAAACTATGGCTACACCTTC. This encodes CASGAVPSSNYGYTF.

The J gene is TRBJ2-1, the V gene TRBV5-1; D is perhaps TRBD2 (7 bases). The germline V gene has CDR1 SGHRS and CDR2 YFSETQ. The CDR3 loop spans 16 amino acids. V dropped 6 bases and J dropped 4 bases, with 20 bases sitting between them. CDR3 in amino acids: CASTGGGGDKYNEQFF. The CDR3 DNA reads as TGCGCCAGCACTGGCGGGGGCGGCGACAAATACAATGAGCAGTTCTTC. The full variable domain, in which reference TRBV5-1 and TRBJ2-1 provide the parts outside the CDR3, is KAGVTQTPRYLIKTRGQQVTLSCSPISGHRSVSWYQQTPGQGLQFLFEYFSETQRNKGNFPGRFSGRQFSNSRSEMNVSTLELGDSALYLCASTGGGGDKYNEQFFGPGTRLTVL.